This TCR beta chain was documented in a study of metastatic and nonmetastatic thyroid tumors. Whole-study context: Across peripheral blood and tumor or nodule tissue samples taken from malignant and benign thyroid patients, the repertoires were compared with one another.

With 3 bases clipped from V and 8 bases from J, the junction kept 7 bases outside the gene matches. The CDR3 totals 14 residues. Germline CDR1 reads DFQATT; CDR2 reads SNEGSKA (reference sequence). Study findings and constraints: Malignant tumors reportedly showed significantly higher TCR beta diversity than benign nodules in both blood and tumor.

Patients were all untreated before their thyroid surgery. Original data processing: CDR3 was compared across clinicopathological groups, and the resulting differences were used to build a distant-metastasis classifier for papillary thyroid cancer. TCRdb re-analyzed the PCR reads through MiXCR. These V and J calls rely on TCRdb rather than the paper's analysis. The sample holds 6,000 or so clones, roughly 15% seen once. By share, this clone counts as medium-sized. Antigen unknown. Sequencing was carried out using tumor tissue. This receptor was taken from a male donor with papillary thyroid cancer or a benign thyroid nodule (not recorded which). Some clones in this sample may be carry-over from other donors' samples. This sequence joins TRBV20-1 and TRBJ2-1, with 10 bases aligning to TRBD2. The CDR3 bases are TGCAGTGCTAGTCCTAGCGGGAGTCGCGATGAGCAGTTCTTC. Translating gives CSASPSGSRDEQFF.